This T cell receptor (beta chain) was found in a study of blood T cell repertoires in COVID-19. At the level of the study: The United States, Italy and Spain provided the acute and convalescent COVID-19 samples. T cells, B-cell-depleted T cells, or PBMCs provided the cDNA or gDNA that served as material.

The data were produced by immunoSEQ multiplex PCR, yet TCRdb's version contains in-frame clones alone and is incomplete. The sample includes a few hundred thousand clones, approximately 88% of them seen just once. Trimming cost V 3 bases and J 8 bases; bases outside gene matches: 4. Germline V gene lookup returns CDR1 SGHNT and CDR2 YYREEE (reference sequence). This CDR3 has 14 residues. This receptor was obtained from a man between 18 and 35 years old who had recovered from COVID-19. The V gene is TRBV5-4, the J gene TRBJ1-4; 10 bases line up with TRBD1. The material sequenced was peripheral blood. Here the CDR3 DNA reads TGTGCCAGCAGCTGGACAGGGGGAGAGGAAAAACTGTTTTTT. Residues: CASSWTGGEEKLFF.